Listed below are T cell receptor beta chains from one sample, sequenced in a study of immune evolution from preneoplasia to lung adenocarcinoma. Method: immunoSEQ multiplex PCR; TCRdb's copy keeps in-frame clones and lacks some. Here the sample spans 14,000 or so clones, about 80% being singletons. Material: FFPE minimally invasive lung adenocarcinoma tissue. The receptor source for this set is an older person with lung adenocarcinoma. Both conserved end residues are part of each CDR3. The D gene is left open where the match is weak.

CDR3	DNA	D	J	V
CASSLNRNNEQFF	TGTGCCAGCAGCTTAAACAGGAACAATGAGCAGTTCTTC	.	TRBJ2-1	TRBV11-2
CASSFHLQGTESAFF	TGTGCCAGCAGCTTCCACTTACAAGGGACCGAGAGCGCTTTCTTT	.	TRBJ1-1	TRBV11-3
CSVEVRSTGELFF	TGCAGCGTTGAGGTCAGAAGCACCGGGGAGCTGTTTTTT	.	TRBJ2-2	TRBV29-1
CASKRTSGGASHHTDTQYF	TGCGCCAGTAAACGGACTAGCGGGGGGGCTTCCCACCACACAGATACGCAGTATTTT	TRBD2	TRBJ2-3	TRBV5-1
CASSLGDSISGVYF	TGCGCCAGCAGCTTGGGGGACAGCATCAGCGGGGTGTACTTC	.	TRBJ2-7	TRBV5-1
CATGQDNEKLFF	TGTGCCACCGGGCAGGATAATGAAAAACTGTTTTTT	.	TRBJ1-4	TRBV15
CASSRSLGGGSEAFF	TGTGCCAGCTCCCGATCGTTAGGGGGTGGCAGTGAAGCTTTCTTT	.	TRBJ1-1	TRBV18
CASSPDSNYGYTF	TGTGCCAGCAGCCCTGACAGTAACTATGGCTACACCTTC	.	TRBJ1-2	TRBV7-8
CASSEAQPGLAGGETQYF	TGTGCCAGCAGTGAAGCCCAACCGGGACTAGCGGGGGGGGAGACCCAGTACTTC	TRBD2	TRBJ2-5	TRBV6-1
CASSIYQGSYNEQFF	TGTGCCAGTAGTATATACCAGGGCTCCTACAATGAGCAGTTCTTC	.	TRBJ2-1	TRBV19
CAWRETGFSGNTIYF	TGTGCCTGGAGGGAGACAGGGTTCTCTGGAAACACCATATATTTT	TRBD1	TRBJ1-3	TRBV30
CASITGPNQPQHF	TGCGCCAGCATTACAGGACCGAATCAGCCCCAGCATTTT	.	TRBJ1-5	TRBV10-1
CASSLNSGGFNEQFF	TGCGCCAGCAGCTTGAATAGCGGGGGTTTCAATGAGCAGTTCTTC	TRBD2	TRBJ2-1	TRBV5-1
CASSPRDRADADTQYF	TGCGCCAGCAGCCCCCGGGACAGGGCCGATGCAGATACGCAGTATTTT	TRBD1	TRBJ2-3	TRBV4-1